This entry is about one T cell receptor beta chain. The data belong to a study of blood T cell repertoires in COVID-19. Study-wide context: T cells, B-cell-depleted T cells, or PBMCs provided the cDNA or gDNA that served as material.

CDR1 is GTSNPN, CDR2 SVGIG, per germline (reference sequence). The V and J ends lost 4 bases and 5 bases respectively, with 11 bases between them. CDR3 length: 12 amino acids. Original processing notes: Amplifying reference gene primers gave estimates of nucleated cell counts. TCRdb's copy holds only in-frame clones and misses some; the assay was immunoSEQ multiplex PCR. V, J and clone size are those of that table, while D and trimming were read from the DNA. The sample yields under 250,000 clones, around 86% seen once. The TCR comes from a man aged 40-50 years who had recovered from COVID-19. Specimen: PBMCs or T cells enriched from blood (not recorded which). The chain employs TRBV30 and TRBJ1-2; D is possibly TRBD1 (6 bases). As DNA, the CDR3 is TGTGCCTGGACCCAGGGGATATATGGCTACACCTTC. Translation: CAWTQGIYGYTF.